Described below is a single T cell receptor (beta chain) sequence and its context. The data belong to a study of T cell changes during pregnancy in multiple sclerosis. Assay: immunoSEQ multiplex PCR; the TCRdb copy retains only in-frame clones and omits some. The sample holds some 100,000 clones, about 92% seen once. Germline V gene data show CDR1 as SGDLS and CDR2 as YYNGEE. V was pared by 4 bases and J by 7 bases, with 15 bases between. The CDR3 contains 14 residues. The chain joins TRBV9 to TRBJ2-1; D perhaps matches TRBD2 (7 bases). The sequence was obtained from a female donor with multiple sclerosis, enrolled in a pregnancy study. Specimen: peripheral blood, collected after pregnancy. The CDR3 DNA is TGTGCCAGCAGCCTAGGGGGGGGCACAAATGAGCAGTTCTTC. It specifies CASSLGGGTNEQFF. The complete variable domain, with remaining parts taken from reference TRBV9 and TRBJ2-1, reads DSGVTQTPKHLITATGQRVTLRCSPRSGDLSVYWYQQSLDQGLQFLIQYYNGEERAKGNILERFSAQQFPDLHSELNLSSLELGDSALYFCASSLGGGTNEQFFGPGTRLTVL.